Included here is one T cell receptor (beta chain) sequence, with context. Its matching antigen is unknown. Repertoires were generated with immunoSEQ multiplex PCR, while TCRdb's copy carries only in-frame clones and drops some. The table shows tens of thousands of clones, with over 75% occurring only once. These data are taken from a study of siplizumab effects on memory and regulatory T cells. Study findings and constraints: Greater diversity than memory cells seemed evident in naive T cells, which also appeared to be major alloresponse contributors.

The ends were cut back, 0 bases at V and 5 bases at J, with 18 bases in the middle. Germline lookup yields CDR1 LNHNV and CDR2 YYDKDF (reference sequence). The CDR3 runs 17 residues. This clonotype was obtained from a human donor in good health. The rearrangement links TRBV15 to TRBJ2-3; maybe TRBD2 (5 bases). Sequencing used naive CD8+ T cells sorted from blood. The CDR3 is CATSREGGLSYGDTQYF. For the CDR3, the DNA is TGTGCCACCAGCAGAGAAGGAGGACTGTCCTATGGAGATACGCAGTATTTT. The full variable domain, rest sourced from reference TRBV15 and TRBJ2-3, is DAMVIQNPRYQVTQFGKPVTLSCSQTLNHNVMYWYQQKSSQAPKLLFHYYDKDFNNEADTPDNFQSRRPNTSFCFLDIRSPGLGDTAMYLCATSREGGLSYGDTQYFGPGTRLTVL.